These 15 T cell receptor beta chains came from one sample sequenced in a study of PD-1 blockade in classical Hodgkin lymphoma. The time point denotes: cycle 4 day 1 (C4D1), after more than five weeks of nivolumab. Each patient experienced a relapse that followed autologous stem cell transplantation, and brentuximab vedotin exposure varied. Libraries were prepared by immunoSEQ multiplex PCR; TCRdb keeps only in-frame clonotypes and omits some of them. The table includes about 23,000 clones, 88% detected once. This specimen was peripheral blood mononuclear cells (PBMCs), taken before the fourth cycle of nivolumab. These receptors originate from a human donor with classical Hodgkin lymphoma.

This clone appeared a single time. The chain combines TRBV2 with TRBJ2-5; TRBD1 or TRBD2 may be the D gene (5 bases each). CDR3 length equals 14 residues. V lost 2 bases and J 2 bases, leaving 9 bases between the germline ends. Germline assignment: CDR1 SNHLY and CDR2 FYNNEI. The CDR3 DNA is TGTGCCAGCAGTGAATGGGACCTTCAAGAGACCCAGTACTTC. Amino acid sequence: CASSEWDLQETQYF.

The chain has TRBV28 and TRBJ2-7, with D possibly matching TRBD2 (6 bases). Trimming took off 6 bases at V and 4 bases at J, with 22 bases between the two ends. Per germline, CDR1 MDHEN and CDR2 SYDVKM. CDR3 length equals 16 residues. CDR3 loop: CASSPFKAGRLYEQYF. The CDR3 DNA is TGTGCCAGCAGCCCTTTCAAAGCGGGCAGACTATACGAGCAGTACTTC.

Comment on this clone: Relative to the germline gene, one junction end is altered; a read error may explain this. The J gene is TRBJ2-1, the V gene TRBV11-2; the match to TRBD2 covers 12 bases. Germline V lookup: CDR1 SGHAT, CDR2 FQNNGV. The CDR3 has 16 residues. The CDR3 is CASSLGTSGSYNEQFF. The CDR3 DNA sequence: TGTGCCAGCAGTTTAGGGACTAGCGGGTCCTACAATGAGCAGTTCTTC. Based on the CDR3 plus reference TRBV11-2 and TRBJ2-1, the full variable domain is EAGVAQSPRYKIIEKRQSVAFWCNPISGHATLYWYQQILGQGPKLLIQFQNNGVVDDSQLPKDRFSAERLKGVDSTLKIQPAKLEDSAVYLCASSLGTSGSYNEQFFGPGTRLTVL.

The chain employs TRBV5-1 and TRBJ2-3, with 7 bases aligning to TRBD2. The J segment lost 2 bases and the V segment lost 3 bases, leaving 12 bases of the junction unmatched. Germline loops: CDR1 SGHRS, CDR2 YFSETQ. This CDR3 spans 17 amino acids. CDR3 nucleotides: TGCGCCAGCAGCTCAAGGGACCCAGCGGGACTCACAGATACGCAGTATTTT. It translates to CASSSRDPAGLTDTQYF.

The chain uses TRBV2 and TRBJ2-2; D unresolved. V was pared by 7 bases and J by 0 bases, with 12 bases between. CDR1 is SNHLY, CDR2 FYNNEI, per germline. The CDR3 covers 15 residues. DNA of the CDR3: TGTGCCAGCAAGTTAAACCCCGCGAACACCGGGGAGCTGTTTTTT. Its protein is CASKLNPANTGELFF.

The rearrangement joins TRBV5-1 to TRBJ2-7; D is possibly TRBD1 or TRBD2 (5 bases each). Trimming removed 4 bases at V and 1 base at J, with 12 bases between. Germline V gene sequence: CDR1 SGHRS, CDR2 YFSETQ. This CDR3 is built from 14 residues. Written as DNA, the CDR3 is TGCGCCAGCAGCGGGACGGTCGGGTCCTACGAGCAGTACTTC. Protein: CASSGTVGSYEQYF.

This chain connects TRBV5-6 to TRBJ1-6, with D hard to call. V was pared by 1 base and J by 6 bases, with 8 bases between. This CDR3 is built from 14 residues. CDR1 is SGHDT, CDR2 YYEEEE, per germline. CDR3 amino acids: CASSLSHFNSPLHF. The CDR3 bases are TGTGCCAGCAGCTTGTCCCACTTTAATTCACCCCTCCACTTT.

The CDR3 loop reads CASSITDRADTQYF. In DNA form, the CDR3 reads TGTGCCAGCAGTATCACTGACAGGGCAGATACGCAGTATTTT. This sequence joins TRBV27 and TRBJ2-3; 7 bases align to TRBD1. This CDR3 is built from 14 residues. Losses at the gene ends were 5 bases for V and 4 bases for J; bases not matched to a gene: 6. CDR1 and CDR2 from the germline V gene are MNHEY and SMNVEV (reference sequence).

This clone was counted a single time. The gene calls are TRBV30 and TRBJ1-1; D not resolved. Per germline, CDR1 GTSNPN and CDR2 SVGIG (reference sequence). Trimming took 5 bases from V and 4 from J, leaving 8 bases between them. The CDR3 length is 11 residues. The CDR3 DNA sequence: TGTGCCTGGGGGGAGGGCACTGAAGCTTTCTTT. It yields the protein CAWGEGTEAFF.

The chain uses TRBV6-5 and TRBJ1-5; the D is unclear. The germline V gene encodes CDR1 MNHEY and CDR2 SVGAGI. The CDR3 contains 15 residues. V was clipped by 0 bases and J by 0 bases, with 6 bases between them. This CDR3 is CASSYSYLSNQPQHF. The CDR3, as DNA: TGTGCCAGCAGTTACTCGTACCTTAGCAATCAGCCCCAGCATTTT.

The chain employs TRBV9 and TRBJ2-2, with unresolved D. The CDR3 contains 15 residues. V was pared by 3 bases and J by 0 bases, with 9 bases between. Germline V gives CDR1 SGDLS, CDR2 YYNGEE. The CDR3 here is CASSAVNSNTGELFF. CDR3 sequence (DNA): TGTGCCAGCAGCGCCGTAAATTCGAACACCGGGGAGCTGTTTTTT.

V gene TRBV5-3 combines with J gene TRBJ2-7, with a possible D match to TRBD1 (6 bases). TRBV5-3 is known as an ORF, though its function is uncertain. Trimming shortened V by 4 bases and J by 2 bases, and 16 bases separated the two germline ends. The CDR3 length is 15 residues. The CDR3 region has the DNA TGTGCCAGAAGCACACCGGGACATGTACCCTACGAGCAGTACTTC. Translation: CARSTPGHVPYEQYF.

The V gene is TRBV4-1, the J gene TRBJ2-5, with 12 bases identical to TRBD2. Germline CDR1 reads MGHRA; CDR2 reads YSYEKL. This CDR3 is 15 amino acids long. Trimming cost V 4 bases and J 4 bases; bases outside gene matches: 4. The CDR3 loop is CASSLGTSGSETQYF. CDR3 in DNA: TGCGCCAGCAGCCTGGGGACTAGCGGGTCAGAGACCCAGTACTTC.

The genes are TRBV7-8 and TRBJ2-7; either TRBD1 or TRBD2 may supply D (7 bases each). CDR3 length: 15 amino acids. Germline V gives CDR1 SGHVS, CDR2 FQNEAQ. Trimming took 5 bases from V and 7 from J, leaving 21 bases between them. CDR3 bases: TGTGCCAGCAGCCAGACAGGGCGGGAGACCGAAGAGCAGTACTTC. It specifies CASSQTGRETEEQYF.

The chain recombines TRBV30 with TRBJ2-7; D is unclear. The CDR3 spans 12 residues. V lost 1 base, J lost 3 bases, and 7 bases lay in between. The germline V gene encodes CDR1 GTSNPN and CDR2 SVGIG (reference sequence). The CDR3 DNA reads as TGTGCCTGGAGTGGACGGTTCTACGAGCAGTACTTC. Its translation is CAWSGRFYEQYF.